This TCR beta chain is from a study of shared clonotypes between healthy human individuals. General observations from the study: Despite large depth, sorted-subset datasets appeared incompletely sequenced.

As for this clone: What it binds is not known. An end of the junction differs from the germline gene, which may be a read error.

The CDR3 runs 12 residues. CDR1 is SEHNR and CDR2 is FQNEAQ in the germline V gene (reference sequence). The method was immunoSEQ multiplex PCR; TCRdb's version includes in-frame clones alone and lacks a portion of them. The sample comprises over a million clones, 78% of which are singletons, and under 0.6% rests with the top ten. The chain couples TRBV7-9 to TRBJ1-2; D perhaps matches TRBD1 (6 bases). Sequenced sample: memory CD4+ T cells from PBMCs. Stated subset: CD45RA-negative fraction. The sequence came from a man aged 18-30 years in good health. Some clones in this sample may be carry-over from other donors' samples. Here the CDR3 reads CASSRDPGQTLF. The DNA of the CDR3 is TGTGCCAGCAGTCGGGACCCTGGACAGACTCTCTTC.